These T cell receptor beta chains were read from a single sample in a study of T cells after yellow fever vaccination. TCRdb reanalysed the 5' RACE reads using MiXCR and keeps one entry per CDR3 protein. Seen here are 46,000 or so distinct CDR3 sequences, around 6.4% observed once, and the top ten hold 8.5% to 12%. Sequences were derived from PBMCs, either bulk or a sorted T-cell subset (CD4+, CD8+, memory, or dextramer-sorted; not recorded which), sampled 45 days after the yellow fever booster vaccination. These receptors all come from a young man who received the YFV17D yellow fever vaccine. Both conserved end residues are part of each CDR3. A D gene is named only where the DNA matches it firmly. Size values are once, few and many counts, or a class for expanded clones, and some rows have none.

j_call v_call clone_size d_call cdr3_nt cdr3_aa
TRBJ2-7 TRBV7-2 many . TGTGCCAGCAGCCAGGCCCAGCCCTACGAGCAGTACTTC CASSQAQPYEQYF
TRBJ1-4 TRBV2 few TRBD1 TGTGCCAGCTTTCCGGGACAGGGCTATGAAAAACTGTTTTTT CASFPGQGYEKLFF
TRBJ2-3 TRBV20-1 many . TGCAGTGCTACTCGCAGGGCGAACGCAGATACGCAGTATTTT CSATRRANADTQYF
TRBJ2-3 TRBV9 medium-sized TRBD2 TGTGCCAGCAGCCGGACTAGCGGGAGGACGGATACGCAGTATTTT CASSRTSGRTDTQYF
TRBJ1-1 TRBV5-1 . . TGCGCCAGCAGCTTGACTCCGGACGGGAACACTGAAGCTTTCTTT CASSLTPDGNTEAFF
TRBJ2-3 TRBV20-1 medium-sized TRBD2 TGCAGTGCTACGTCCGTACTAGCGGGAGGAACAGATACGCAGTATTTT CSATSVLAGGTDTQYF
TRBJ2-7 TRBV20-1 many . TGCAGTGCTAGATTTTCCTACGAGCAGTACTTC CSARFSYEQYF
TRBJ2-5 TRBV19 few . TGTGCCAGTAGTATTCAGGGCCAAGAGACCCAGTACTTC CASSIQGQETQYF
TRBJ2-1 TRBV10-1 many TRBD1 TGCGCCAGCAGTGGAGCCTCCTTCGGGACAGGGAAAGCTGGGGAGCAGTTCTTC CASSGASFGTGKAGEQFF
TRBJ2-7 TRBV19 . TRBD2 TGTGCCAGTAGTCGCCTAGCGGACTACGAGCAGTACTTC CASSRLADYEQYF
TRBJ2-7 TRBV7-2 many . TGTGCCAGGAGGTGGTACGAGCAGTACTTC CARRWYEQYF
TRBJ2-5 TRBV4-2 few . TGTGCCAGCAGCCAAGTGGCGGGCCCCACCTATGAGAAGACCCAGTACTTC CASSQVAGPTYEKTQYF
TRBJ2-2 TRBV5-4 . . TGTGCCAGCAGCAGGGACTCGAAAGCGGGCACCGGGGAGCTGTTTTTT CASSRDSKAGTGELFF
TRBJ2-7 TRBV29-1 many . TGCAGCGTAGAGGGTTTGGGGGCCTACGAGCAGTACTTC CSVEGLGAYEQYF
TRBJ2-7 TRBV20-1 few . TGCAGTGCTTCCCGGGACATCTCGTACGAGCAGTACTTC CSASRDISYEQYF
TRBJ2-5 TRBV18 few . TGTGCCAGCTCACCACCGAGCCTTAAGCGGGAGACCCAGTACTTC CASSPPSLKRETQYF
TRBJ2-3 TRBV7-9 many . TGTGCCAGCAGCTTAGTTTCGCGGGGCACAGATACGCAGTATTTT CASSLVSRGTDTQYF
TRBJ2-1 TRBV10-3 . TRBD2 TGTGCCATCAGTAAGGCTAGCGGGAGGGCCTACAATGAGCAGTTCTTC CAISKASGRAYNEQFF
TRBJ2-5 TRBV24-1 many . TGTGCCACCAGTGAGGCGAATCTGGAGACCCAGTACTTC CATSEANLETQYF
TRBJ2-3 TRBV6-5 many . TGTGCCAGCAGCCCGGGACCTAGTAAAGATACGCAGTATTTT CASSPGPSKDTQYF
TRBJ2-5 TRBV28 many TRBD1 TGTGCCAGCAGTGACCAGGGACAGGGGAAAGAGACCCAGTACTTC CASSDQGQGKETQYF
TRBJ2-7 TRBV7-3 few TRBD1 TGTGCCAGCAGCCTCACAGGGGCCCTCTCCTACGAGCAGTACTTC CASSLTGALSYEQYF
TRBJ1-1 TRBV7-2 few . TGTGCCAGCAGCCGATTTGGGGCCGAGGCCGAAGCTTTCTTT CASSRFGAEAEAFF
TRBJ1-4 TRBV7-9 few TRBD1 TGTGCCAGCAGCGCCGGACAGGGGACAACTAATGAAAAACTGTTTTTT CASSAGQGTTNEKLFF
TRBJ2-7 TRBV27 few TRBD2 TGTGCCAGCAGTTTAAGACTAGCGGGAAACTACGAGCAGTACTTC CASSLRLAGNYEQYF
TRBJ1-2 TRBV6-2/TRBV6-3 many . TGTGCCAGCCACTCGGGTAAAAACTATGGCTACACCTTC CASHSGKNYGYTF
TRBJ2-3 TRBV5-1 . TRBD2 TGCGCCAGCAGTCGACTAGCGGGAGGTTTATCTGATACGCAGTATTTT CASSRLAGGLSDTQYF